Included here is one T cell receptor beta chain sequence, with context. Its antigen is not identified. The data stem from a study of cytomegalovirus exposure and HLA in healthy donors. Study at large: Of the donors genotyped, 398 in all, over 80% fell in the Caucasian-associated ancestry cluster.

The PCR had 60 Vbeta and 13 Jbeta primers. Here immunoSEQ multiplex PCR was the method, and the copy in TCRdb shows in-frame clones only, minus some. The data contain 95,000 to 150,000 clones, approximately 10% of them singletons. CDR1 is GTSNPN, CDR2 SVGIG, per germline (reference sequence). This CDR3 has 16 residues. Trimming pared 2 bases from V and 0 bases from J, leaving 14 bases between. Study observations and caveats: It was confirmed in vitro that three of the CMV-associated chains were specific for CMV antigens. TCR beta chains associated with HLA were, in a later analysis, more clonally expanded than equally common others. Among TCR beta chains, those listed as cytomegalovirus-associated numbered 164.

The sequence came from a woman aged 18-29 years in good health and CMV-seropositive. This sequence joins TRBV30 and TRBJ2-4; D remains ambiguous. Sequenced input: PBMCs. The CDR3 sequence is CAWSFRDNSAKNIQYF. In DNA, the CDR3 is TGTGCCTGGAGTTTTCGTGACAACTCAGCCAAAAACATTCAGTACTTC. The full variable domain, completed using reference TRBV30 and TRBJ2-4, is SQTIHQWPATLVQPVGSPLSLECTVEGTSNPNLYWYRQAAGRGLQLLFYSVGIGQISSEVPQNLSASRPQDRQFILSSKKLLLSDSGFYLCAWSFRDNSAKNIQYFGAGTRLSVL.